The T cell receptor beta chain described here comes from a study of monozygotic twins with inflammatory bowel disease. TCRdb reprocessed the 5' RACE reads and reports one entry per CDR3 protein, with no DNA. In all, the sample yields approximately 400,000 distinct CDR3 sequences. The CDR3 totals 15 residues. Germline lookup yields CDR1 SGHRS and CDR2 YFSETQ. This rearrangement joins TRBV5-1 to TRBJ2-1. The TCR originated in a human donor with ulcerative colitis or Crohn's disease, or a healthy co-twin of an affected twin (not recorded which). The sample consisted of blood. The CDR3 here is CASSLTEAPYNEQFF.